Below, 10 T cell receptor beta chains from the same sample are listed, as sequenced in a study of CD8+ T cells in alopecia areata. Reverse transcribed after extraction, RNA yielded cDNA as the sequencing template. Assay used: immunoSEQ multiplex PCR; TCRdb lists only in-frame clones, some missing. The data contain tens of thousands of clones, about three fifths of them singletons. Sequencing was performed on CD8+ T cells sorted from blood, taken at week 0. The origin of the receptors is a human donor with alopecia areata.

In this sample, this clone turned up a few times. The chain carries TRBV29-1 and TRBJ2-1, with D perhaps TRBD1 (7 bases). In germline, CDR1 is SQVTM, CDR2 ANQGSEA. V was pared by 4 bases and J by 6 bases, with 16 bases between. The CDR3 covers 14 residues. The CDR3 protein is CSVVRGPGANEQFF. The CDR3 nucleotides are TGCAGCGTTGTAAGGGGGCCGGGGGCCAATGAGCAGTTCTTC.

The chain is built from TRBV4-2 and TRBJ1-6; possible D gene TRBD1, 5 bases. The ends were cut back, 1 base at V and 3 bases at J, with 22 bases in the middle. The CDR3 has 20 amino acids. CDR1 is LGHNA, CDR2 YNFKEQ, per germline. The CDR3 is CASSQVTRDGMILYNSPLHF. As DNA, the CDR3 is TGTGCCAGCAGCCAAGTCACCCGGGACGGAATGATTCTCTATAATTCACCCCTCCACTTT.

V gene TRBV7-6 combines with J gene TRBJ2-7; 7 nucleotides match TRBD2. V dropped 4 bases and J dropped 5; count of bases not matched to a gene: 8. The CDR3 extends over 14 amino acids. Germline lookup yields CDR1 SGHVS and CDR2 FNYEAQ. Here the CDR3 reads CASSSGRETHEQYF. In DNA, the CDR3 is TGTGCCAGCAGCTCTGGGCGGGAGACCCACGAGCAGTACTTC.

This chain uses TRBV25-1 with TRBJ1-3; no definite D call. The CDR3 length is 14 residues. V dropped 1 base and J dropped 1 base, with 5 bases sitting between them. CDR1 MGHDK and CDR2 SYGVNS come from the germline V gene. CDR3 protein: CASSEWGSGNTIYF. The CDR3 DNA reads as TGTGCCAGCAGTGAATGGGGTTCTGGAAACACCATATATTTT.

This chain links TRBV6-1 with TRBJ1-6, with D possibly matching TRBD1 (6 bases). Germline CDR1 reads MNHNS; CDR2 reads SASEGT. CDR3 length: 14 residues. V lost 3 bases and J 9 bases, leaving 12 bases between the germline ends. The CDR3 region has the DNA TGTGCCAGCAGTGAGGACAGTTCCCCTTCACCCCTCCACTTT. Residues: CASSEDSSPSPLHF.

This chain joins TRBV4-3 and TRBJ2-7; D is uncertain. Trimming took 1 base from V and 1 from J, leaving 11 bases between them. CDR3 size: 15 residues. Germline lookup yields CDR1 LGHNA and CDR2 YSLEER. The DNA of the CDR3 is TGCGCCAGCAGCCAAGGGACGTCTCAATCCTACGAGCAGTACTTC. As protein: CASSQGTSQSYEQYF.

The genes are TRBV27 and TRBJ2-5, with 7 bases identical to TRBD2. Germline CDR1 is MNHEY and CDR2 is SMNVEV (reference sequence). CDR3 length equals 15 residues. The J segment lost 2 bases and the V segment lost 5 bases, leaving 8 bases of the junction unmatched. The CDR3: CASSDNLAAQETQYF. In DNA form, the CDR3 reads TGTGCCAGCAGTGACAATCTAGCGGCACAAGAGACCCAGTACTTC.

This chain uses TRBV6-1 with TRBJ1-2, with TRBD1 identical over 10 bases. Germline CDR1 MNHNS, CDR2 SASEGT. The CDR3 runs to 14 residues. The V segment lost 3 bases and the J segment 8 bases; nucleotides outside the gene matches: 6. Here the CDR3 DNA reads TGTGCCAGCAGTGATGGGGGACAGGGGATCGGCTACACCTTC. This translates into CASSDGGQGIGYTF.

By proportion, this clone is medium-sized. V and J are TRBV6-4 and TRBJ2-2; D tentatively fits TRBD1 or TRBD2 (5 bases each). CDR1 MRHNA and CDR2 SNTAGT come from the germline V gene. Trimming stripped 0 bases from V and 3 bases from J, with 8 bases between. The CDR3 extends over 15 amino acids. The CDR3 is CASSDSEGHTGELFF. The CDR3 DNA sequence: TGTGCCAGCAGTGACTCTGAGGGACACACCGGGGAGCTGTTTTTT.

The J gene is TRBJ2-4, the V gene TRBV5-1; maybe TRBD2 (6 bases). CDR1 and CDR2 (germline): SGHRS, YFSETQ. CDR3 length: 14 residues. V was clipped by 5 bases and J by 5 bases, with 14 bases between them. DNA for the CDR3: TGCGCCAGCAGAAAGTTCTGGGGGGAAAACATTCAGTACTTC. Translation: CASRKFWGENIQYF.